The 17 T cell receptor beta chains listed next were all sequenced from one sample in a study of T-cell reconstitution after alpha-beta-depleted transplantation in children. During its preparation, the TCRbeta library received unique molecular identifiers. TCRdb redid the calling of the PCR reads with MiXCR, one entry per CDR3 protein. Of 200,000 to 300,000 distinct CDR3 sequences in the sample, around 12% were seen once. Sequencing used PBMCs from the stem cell graft donor, obtained from the stem cell graft. All receptors derive from a human donor who donated a stem cell graft to a child with acute lymphoblastic leukemia.

In this sample, this clonotype turned up many times. The chain links TRBV27 to TRBJ2-7, with TRBD1 identical over 11 bases. Germline values: CDR1 MNHEY, CDR2 SMNVEV (reference sequence). This CDR3 is 18 amino acids long. Germline trimming cut 5 bases from V and 2 bases from J; bases unmatched to any gene: 14. The CDR3 coding sequence is TGTGCCAGCAGTCCTTATCCCATCCGGGGACAGGGGGCCTACGAGCAGTACTTC. This gives the protein CASSPYPIRGQGAYEQYF.

This clonotype was picked up many times. V gene TRBV11-2 combines with J gene TRBJ2-5; D unresolved. CDR1 is SGHAT, CDR2 FQNNGV, per germline. The CDR3 consists of 12 residues. V was trimmed by 1 base and J by 5 bases, leaving 5 bases between them. CDR3 DNA: TGTGCCAGCAGCTTAGTAAAGGAGACCCAGTACTTC. Translation gives CASSLVKETQYF.

This clonotype was counted at least ten times. The CDR3 DNA reads TGTGCCAGCAGCTTTAGCGACGTGGGGAATCAGCCCCAGCATTTT. Protein sequence: CASSFSDVGNQPQHF. The chain employs TRBV7-9 and TRBJ1-5; D ambiguous. The V gene's germline CDR1 is SEHNR and CDR2 FQNEAQ (reference sequence). CDR3 length: 15 residues. Trimming removed 3 bases from V and 4 bases from J, with 13 bases in between.

This clonotype was recorded at least ten times. The V call is TRBV20-1, the J call TRBJ2-1; possibly TRBD1 for D (5 bases). The CDR3 spans 15 residues. Germline CDR1 reads DFQATT; CDR2 reads SNEGSKA (reference sequence). V was cut by 0 bases and J by 8 bases, with 17 bases left in between. The CDR3 is CSARDLRRVGDEQFF. The CDR3 DNA reads as TGCAGTGCTAGAGATCTTCGCAGGGTCGGAGATGAGCAGTTCTTC.

The chain is built from TRBV19 and TRBJ2-1, with D hard to call. CDR3 length equals 12 residues. V dropped 8 bases and J dropped 6 bases, with 11 bases sitting between them. In germline, CDR1 is LNHDA, CDR2 SQIVND (reference sequence). The CDR3 DNA reads as TGTGCCAGTGGTTACTGGGCCAATGAGCAGTTCTTC. It encodes CASGYWANEQFF.

This clonotype was observed many times. The V gene is TRBV30, the J gene TRBJ2-7; perhaps TRBD1 as D (6 bases). Germline loops: CDR1 GTSNPN, CDR2 SVGIG (reference sequence). The CDR3 runs to 13 residues. Trimming took off 3 bases at V and 2 bases at J, with 11 bases between the two ends. The DNA of the CDR3 is TGTGCCTGGAGAAAGGGGGTCGCCTACGAGCAGTACTTC. It translates to CAWRKGVAYEQYF. The full variable domain, completed using reference TRBV30 and TRBJ2-7, is SQTIHQWPATLVQPVGSPLSLECTVEGTSNPNLYWYRQAAGRGLQLLFYSVGIGQISSEVPQNLSASRPQDRQFILSSKKLLLSDSGFYLCAWRKGVAYEQYFGPGTRLTVT.

This clonotype has a count of ten or more. The rearrangement links TRBV4-3 to TRBJ2-4; D may be TRBD1 (6 bases). Germline V CDR1 and CDR2: LGHNA, YSLEER. The CDR3 is made up of 17 amino acids. V dropped 0 bases and J dropped 0 bases, with 12 bases sitting between them. The DNA for the CDR3 is TGCGCCAGCAGCCAAGAATTAAACAGGGTAGCCAAAAACATTCAGTACTTC. The encoded protein is CASSQELNRVAKNIQYF.

As to this clonotype: This may be a read error, as it is one base from a much larger clone. The rearrangement joins TRBV20-1 to TRBJ1-2; D might be TRBD1 (5 bases). There are 13 residues in the CDR3. Germline V lookup: CDR1 DFQATT, CDR2 SNEGSKA (reference sequence). The CDR3 sequence is CSVRLDKNYGYTF. The CDR3 DNA is TGCAGTGTTAGACTGGACAAAAACTATGGCTACACCTTC.

This clonotype was counted ten times or more. The chain uses TRBV5-1 and TRBJ2-7; D may be TRBD1 or TRBD2 (5 bases each). The CDR3 sequence is 14 residues long. The V and J ends lost 1 base and 5 bases respectively, with 13 bases between them. Germline values: CDR1 SGHRS, CDR2 YFSETQ. The CDR3 region has the DNA TGCGCCAGCAGCTTGCGGGGCGAAGGGCACGAGCAGTACTTC. It yields the protein CASSLRGEGHEQYF. Full variable domain (outside the CDR3, taken from reference TRBV5-1 and TRBJ2-7): KAGVTQTPRYLIKTRGQQVTLSCSPISGHRSVSWYQQTPGQGLQFLFEYFSETQRNKGNFPGRFSGRQFSNSRSEMNVSTLELGDSALYLCASSLRGEGHEQYFGPGTRLTVT.

Turning to this clonotype: A read error may explain this, as a much larger clone is one base away. V gene TRBV11-2 combines with J gene TRBJ2-1; 14 bases agree with TRBD2. In germline, CDR1 is SGHAT, CDR2 FQNNGV. With 1 base clipped from V and 5 bases from J, the junction kept 7 bases outside the gene matches. This CDR3 region has 18 residues. The CDR3 DNA reads TGTGCCAGCAGCTTAGGGACTAGCGGGAGGTATTTAGACAATGAGCAGTTCTTC. It is translated as CASSLGTSGRYLDNEQFF.

The genes are TRBV4-2 and TRBJ2-2; 8 nucleotides match TRBD2. Germline CDR1 LGHNA, CDR2 YNFKEQ. V gave up 4 bases and J gave up 2 bases; unmatched junction bases: 6. The length of the CDR3 is 16 residues. In DNA form, the CDR3 reads TGTGCCAGCAGCCCCGGACTAGCAGCTAACACCGGGGAGCTGTTTTTT. This codes for CASSPGLAANTGELFF.

This clonotype was found many times. V is TRBV7-8 and J is TRBJ2-7; no clear D gene. Trimming removed 5 bases from V and 2 bases from J, with 7 bases in between. CDR1 SGHVS and CDR2 FQNEAQ come from the germline V gene. This CDR3 is built from 12 residues. The CDR3 reads CASSILPYEQYF. In DNA, the CDR3 is TGTGCCAGCAGCATCCTACCCTACGAGCAGTACTTC. Together with reference TRBV7-8 and TRBJ2-7, the CDR3 gives the full variable domain: GAGVSQSPRYKVAKRGQDVALRCDPISGHVSLFWYQQALGQGPEFLTYFQNEAQLDKSGLPSDRFFAERPEGSVSTLKIQRTQQEDSAVYLCASSILPYEQYFGPGTRLTVT.

Many counts were recorded for this clonotype. This chain uses TRBV3-1 with TRBJ2-7; D not resolved. Trimming removed 0 bases at V and 0 bases at J, with 6 bases between. Germline CDR1 LGHDT, CDR2 YNNKEL (reference sequence). The CDR3 contains 14 residues. CDR3 DNA: TGTGCCAGCAGCCAAGAATGGAACTCCTACGAGCAGTACTTC. Encoded protein: CASSQEWNSYEQYF.

This chain links TRBV25-1 with TRBJ2-5; TRBD2 matches 14 bases. V lost 4 bases and J lost 4; bases outside the gene matches: 14. CDR1 is MGHDK and CDR2 is SYGVNS in the germline V gene. CDR3 size: 19 residues. Here the CDR3 DNA reads TGTGCCAGCAGTGGCCCCATTTCCCCGGGACTAGCGGGGGTAGAGACCCAGTACTTC. It codes for CASSGPISPGLAGVETQYF.

A word on this clonotype: Since a much larger clone is just one base distant, this may be a read error. The chain uses TRBV10-3 and TRBJ2-1; weak D call: TRBD1 (6 bases). Germline values: CDR1 ENHRY, CDR2 SYGVKD. This CDR3 contains 16 residues. CDR3 nucleotide sequence: TGTGCCATCAGTGACAAGGGGGACCCCGGAGGCAATGAGCATTTCTTC. Its translation: CAISDKGDPGGNEHFF.

Comment on this clonotype: A much bigger clone sits one base away, suggesting this may be a read error. The chain links TRBV6-5 to TRBJ2-7; 8 bases line up with TRBD1. V shed 0 bases, J shed 2 bases, and the junction held 6 bases outside the gene matches. The CDR3 contains 16 residues. Germline-derived CDR1 and CDR2 are MNHEY and SVGAGI. The DNA for the CDR3 is TGTGCCAGCAGTTACTCATCCGACAGGGGAGCCTACGAGCAGTACTTC. It codes for CASSYSSDRGAYEQYF.

V usage is TRBV7-6 and J usage is TRBJ2-5; TRBD2 matches 15 bases. The CDR3 is 18 residues long. The V gene end was trimmed by 0 bases and the J gene end by 4 bases; junction bases not matched to a gene: 6. Germline V gene lookup returns CDR1 SGHVS and CDR2 FNYEAQ. The CDR3 reads CASSLAVRGLAGGETQYF. As DNA, the CDR3 is TGTGCCAGCAGCTTAGCAGTAAGGGGACTAGCGGGAGGAGAGACCCAGTACTTC.